These 3 T cell receptor beta chains came from one sample sequenced in a study of T cells in Graves' hyperthyroidism and ophthalmopathy. Amplification yielded TCR beta CDR3 regions, with RNA transcripts as the source. Initially, a first-round RT-PCR of the TCR CDR3 employed the HTBI primer set. TCRdb processed the multiplex PCR reads anew with MiXCR; each CDR3 protein has one entry. The data show about 380,000 distinct CDR3 sequences, less than 20% seen once. The sequenced material came from blood. These receptors all stem from a young man with Graves' ophthalmopathy.

This clonotype showed up many times. The CDR3 here is CASSRAASHREQYF. CDR3 DNA sequence: TGTGCCAGCAGTCGGGCGGCTTCCCATAGGGAGCAGTACTTC. The genes are TRBV3-1 and TRBJ2-7; D uncertain. V shed 6 bases and J shed 7 bases, with 19 bases lying between them. This CDR3 has 14 amino acids. Germline V CDR1 and CDR2: LGHDT, YNNKEL (reference sequence).

This clonotype was seen ten or more times. The V call is TRBV28, the J call TRBJ2-7; possibly TRBD2 for D (6 bases). The length of the CDR3 is 13 residues. Between the trimmed V and J ends, which lost 1 base and 7 bases, there was a span of 11 bases. Germline-derived CDR1 and CDR2 are MDHEN and SYDVKM. Here the CDR3 reads CASSLFGRDEQYF. DNA of the CDR3: TGTGCCAGCAGTTTATTTGGGCGGGATGAGCAGTACTTC.

The V gene is TRBV10-2, the J gene TRBJ2-7; 8 positions match TRBD1. The CDR3 runs to 12 residues. V gave up 8 bases and J gave up 3 bases; unmatched junction bases: 3. Germline V gene data show CDR1 as WSHSY and CDR2 as SAAADI. The CDR3 loop reads CASGGQGYEQYF. DNA for the CDR3: TGCGCCAGCGGAGGACAGGGCTACGAGCAGTACTTC.